This T cell receptor beta chain appears in the sequencing data of a study of cytomegalovirus exposure and HLA in healthy donors. Primers included in the PCR were 60 Vbeta and 13 Jbeta primers. Here immunoSEQ multiplex PCR was the method, and the copy in TCRdb shows in-frame clones only, minus some. The sample holds about 140,000 clones. As for this clone: Its antigen is unknown.

Points from the study as a whole: A later analysis found that most CMV-associated TCR beta chains appeared HLA-restricted. The authors assumed roughly uniform sequencing depth across donors for presence/absence analyses.

The sequence was collected from a male donor in good health and CMV-seronegative. The sequencing input was PBMCs.

The DNA for the CDR3 is TGTGCCTATGACAGGGAACGTTTCTACGAGCAGTACTTC. Translating it yields CAYDRERFYEQYF. The genes are TRBV30 and TRBJ2-7; TRBD1 matches 7 bases. Per the germline V gene, CDR1 is GTSNPN and CDR2 is SVGIG (reference sequence). The CDR3 spans 13 residues. J gave up 3 bases and V 7 bases, and 9 bases lay outside the gene matches.